A selection of T cell receptor beta chains follows, all from one sample in a study of cytomegalovirus exposure and HLA in healthy donors. Measured with immunoSEQ multiplex PCR; TCRdb has only the in-frame clones, and not every one. The table lists some 150,000 clones, roughly three quarters of them singletons. The sequenced sample was PBMCs. The origin of the receptors is a man between 60 and 70 years old in good health and CMV-seronegative. The CDR3 runs from the conserved cysteine through the conserved F or W.

V gene: TRBV2
J gene: TRBJ2-5
CDR3 protein: CASSEARGQRETQYF

V gene: TRBV13
J gene: TRBJ2-7
CDR3 protein: CASSYQISYEQYF

V gene: TRBV6-5
J gene: TRBJ1-5
CDR3 protein: CASRRQPDQPQHF

V gene: TRBV28
J gene: TRBJ1-1
CDR3 protein: CASSLWGHTEAFF

V gene: TRBV5-4
J gene: TRBJ2-5
CDR3 protein: CASSLEGLAGGETQYF

V gene: TRBV5-6
J gene: TRBJ2-6
CDR3 protein: CASSLSGTGGSGANVLTF

V gene: TRBV14
J gene: TRBJ1-3
CDR3 protein: CASSQNSGGNTIYF

V gene: TRBV7-8
J gene: TRBJ2-1
CDR3 protein: CASSLEVGGQGNEQFF

V gene: TRBV9
J gene: TRBJ2-5
CDR3 protein: CASSVTGEETQYF

V gene: TRBV21-1
J gene: TRBJ2-7
CDR3 protein: CACGSYEQYF

V gene: TRBV7-2
J gene: TRBJ1-2
CDR3 protein: CASSLGGRVDYGYTF

V gene: TRBV19
J gene: TRBJ1-1
CDR3 protein: CASSMGFAGTEAFF

V gene: TRBV28
J gene: TRBJ1-5
CDR3 protein: CASSLLRWRGGGQPQHF

V gene: TRBV28
J gene: TRBJ2-3
CDR3 protein: CASSPGPGADTQYF

V gene: TRBV6-1
J gene: TRBJ1-2
CDR3 protein: CASYNYGYTF

V gene: TRBV11-3
J gene: TRBJ2-2
CDR3 protein: CASSLEGVRCTGELFF

V gene: TRBV5-1
J gene: TRBJ1-4
CDR3 protein: CASSVSQATDNEKLFF

V gene: TRBV5-1
J gene: TRBJ2-3
CDR3 protein: CASSLALTGEADTQYF